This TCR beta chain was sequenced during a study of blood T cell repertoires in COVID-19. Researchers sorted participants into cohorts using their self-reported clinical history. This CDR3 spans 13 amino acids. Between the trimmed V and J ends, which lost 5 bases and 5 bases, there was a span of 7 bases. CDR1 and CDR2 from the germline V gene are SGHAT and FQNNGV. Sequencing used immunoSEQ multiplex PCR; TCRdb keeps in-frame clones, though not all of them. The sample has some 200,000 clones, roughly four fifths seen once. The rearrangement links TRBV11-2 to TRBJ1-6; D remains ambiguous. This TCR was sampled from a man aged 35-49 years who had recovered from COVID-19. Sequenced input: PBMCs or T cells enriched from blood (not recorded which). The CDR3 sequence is CASSQQDNSPLHF. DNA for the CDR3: TGTGCCAGCAGCCAGCAGGATAATTCACCCCTCCACTTT. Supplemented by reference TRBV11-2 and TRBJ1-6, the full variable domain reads EAGVAQSPRYKIIEKRQSVAFWCNPISGHATLYWYQQILGQGPKLLIQFQNNGVVDDSQLPKDRFSAERLKGVDSTLKIQPAKLEDSAVYLCASSQQDNSPLHFGNGTRLTVT.